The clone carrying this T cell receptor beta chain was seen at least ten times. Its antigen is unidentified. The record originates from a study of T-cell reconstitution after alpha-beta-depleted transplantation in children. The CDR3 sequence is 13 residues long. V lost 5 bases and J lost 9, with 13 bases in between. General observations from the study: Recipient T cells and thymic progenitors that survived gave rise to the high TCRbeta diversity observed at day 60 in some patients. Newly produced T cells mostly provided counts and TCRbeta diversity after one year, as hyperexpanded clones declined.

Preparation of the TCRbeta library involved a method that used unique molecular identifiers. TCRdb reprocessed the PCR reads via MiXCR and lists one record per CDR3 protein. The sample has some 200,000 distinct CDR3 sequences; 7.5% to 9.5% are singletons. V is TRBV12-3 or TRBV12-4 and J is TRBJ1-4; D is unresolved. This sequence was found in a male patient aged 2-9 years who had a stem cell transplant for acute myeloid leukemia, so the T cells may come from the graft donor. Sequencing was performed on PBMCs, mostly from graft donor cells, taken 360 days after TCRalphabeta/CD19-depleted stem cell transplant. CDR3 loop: CASSAGEGQKLFF. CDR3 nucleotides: TGTGCCAGCAGTGCCGGGGAGGGTCAAAAACTGTTTTTT.